The T cell receptor (beta chain) under discussion was sequenced for a study of memory CD8 T cells in hepatitis C reinfection. Unmatched junction bases numbered 7, after V lost 9 bases and J lost 0 bases. Germline CDR1 and CDR2: SNHLY and FYNNEI. The CDR3 has 15 amino acids. This sample's time point: late/post reinfection, 12 to 24 weeks after detection. The sorted cells went straight to TCR sequencing with no prior in vitro expansion. People who inject drugs from Montreal's HEPCO study were the donors. Total naive CD8 T cells were sorted as viable CD3+ CD8+ CD45RO- cells from a couple of donors. Sequencing used immunoSEQ multiplex PCR; TCRdb keeps in-frame clones, though not all of them. The repertoire has about 50,000 clones, 85% to 90% of them found once; the top ten carry roughly 0.7%.

This chain joins TRBV2 and TRBJ2-1, with TRBD2 matching over 8 bases. Sequences were obtained from naive CD8+ T cells sorted from blood. This TCR came from a man aged 18 to 30 with hepatitis C virus infection. DNA of the CDR3: TGTGCCAGAGACGTCAGCGGGAGCTCCTACAATGAGCAGTTCTTC. This gives the protein CARDVSGSSYNEQFF.